The 22 T cell receptor beta chains below were found in one sample sequenced in a study of blood T cell repertoires in COVID-19. Generated by immunoSEQ multiplex PCR, the TCRdb table keeps only in-frame clones and is missing some. The sample records about 200,000 clones, around nine tenths being singletons. The sample comprised peripheral blood. The source is a man aged 50 to 60 with COVID-19, enrolled during active disease.

The chain carries TRBV5-6 and TRBJ2-7; 8 bases fit TRBD2. J gave up 0 bases and V 1 base, and 6 bases lay outside the gene matches. Germline V lookup: CDR1 SGHDT, CDR2 YYEEEE. This CDR3 is built from 16 residues. Written as DNA, the CDR3 is TGTGCCAGCAGCTTGCTCGGCGGGAGGTCCTCCTACGAGCAGTACTTC. It encodes CASSLLGGRSSYEQYF.

This chain uses TRBV28 with TRBJ2-7, with TRBD2 as a possible D gene (6 bases). V was pared by 2 bases and J by 9 bases, with 14 bases between. Germline CDR1 is MDHEN and CDR2 is SYDVKM. The CDR3 is made up of 13 amino acids. The CDR3 here is CASSLVADTGQYF. Written as DNA, the CDR3 is TGTGCCAGCAGTTTAGTAGCGGACACGGGGCAGTACTTC.

This clone has just one count. The chain combines TRBV27 with TRBJ1-2; no definite D call. This CDR3 has 13 residues. V was pared by 6 bases and J by 2 bases, with 10 bases between. Germline assignment: CDR1 MNHEY and CDR2 SMNVEV (reference sequence). This CDR3 reads CASRQNPNYGYTF. CDR3 nucleotide sequence: TGTGCCAGCAGACAGAACCCGAACTATGGCTACACCTTC.

V and J are TRBV19 and TRBJ2-5; 7 bases align to TRBD1. The germline V gene has CDR1 LNHDA and CDR2 SQIVND (reference sequence). CDR3 length: 14 residues. J lost 4 bases, V lost 2 bases, and 4 bases had no gene match. The CDR3 DNA follows: TGTGCCAGTAGTATACGACAGGGTGGAGAGACCCAGTACTTC. It encodes CASSIRQGGETQYF.

The genes are TRBV3-1 (or the pseudogene TRBV3-2) and TRBJ2-5; 7 nucleotides agree with TRBD1. Germline V gene data show CDR1 as LGHDT and CDR2 as YNNKEL (reference sequence). CDR3 length: 13 amino acids. After removal of 7 bases from V and 5 bases from J, the junction contained 7 bases not matched to a gene. As DNA, the CDR3 is TGTGCCAGCAAGAACAGGGGTGGCGAGACCCAGTACTTC. Residues: CASKNRGGETQYF.

The chain is built from TRBV2 and TRBJ1-1; D gene ambiguous. The length of the CDR3 is 15 residues. CDR1 is SNHLY, CDR2 FYNNEI, per germline. V was cut by 2 bases and J by 1 base, with 11 bases left in between. The CDR3 loop is CASSELRLGNTEAFF. CDR3 in DNA: TGTGCCAGCAGTGAATTGAGGCTCGGGAACACTGAAGCTTTCTTT.

The V gene is TRBV4-2, the J gene TRBJ2-1; TRBD1 is a possible D gene (6 bases). Trimming took 8 bases from V and 8 from J, leaving 16 bases between them. Germline CDR1 and CDR2: LGHNA and YNFKEQ. The CDR3 runs to 13 residues. The chain's CDR3 is CASGENRDDEQFF. CDR3 nucleotide sequence: TGTGCCAGCGGAGAGAACAGGGATGATGAGCAGTTCTTC.

Here the CDR3 DNA reads TGCGCCAGCAGCCAGGAAAATAGCGGGAGGGGGGGCGAGCAGTACTTC. This sequence encodes CASSQENSGRGGEQYF. This sequence joins TRBV4-1 and TRBJ2-7; 11 nucleotides match TRBD2. This CDR3 is built from 16 residues. The germline V gene encodes CDR1 MGHRA and CDR2 YSYEKL. V was clipped by 3 bases and J by 6 bases; unmatched bases: 10.

The chain has TRBV7-8 and TRBJ2-7; D is uncertain. The germline CDR1 and CDR2 sequences are SGHVS and FQNEAQ. V was trimmed by 1 base and J by 2 bases, leaving 9 bases between them. The CDR3 is 14 residues long. CDR3 DNA sequence: TGTGCCAGCAGCTTAGTAGGCAGGACCTACGAGCAGTACTTC. It translates to CASSLVGRTYEQYF.

V and J are TRBV6-1 and TRBJ1-1; D ambiguous. The CDR3 is made up of 14 amino acids. Between the trimmed V and J ends, which lost 3 bases and 3 bases, there was a span of 11 bases. CDR1 and CDR2 from the germline V gene are MNHNS and SASEGT. CDR3: CASSDNEADTEAFF. The CDR3, as DNA: TGTGCCAGCAGTGATAACGAGGCGGACACTGAAGCTTTCTTT.

V usage is TRBV2 and J usage is TRBJ2-1; D perhaps matches TRBD2 (5 bases). The CDR3 has 15 residues. Germline lookup yields CDR1 SNHLY and CDR2 FYNNEI. V dropped 4 bases and J dropped 2 bases, with 12 bases sitting between them. The CDR3 sequence: CASSVRGSTYNEQFF. In DNA, the CDR3 is TGTGCCAGCAGTGTACGAGGGAGCACCTACAATGAGCAGTTCTTC.

V and J are TRBV7-2 and TRBJ2-5; 11 bases agree with TRBD1. The junction had 2 bases not matched to a gene; V was cut back by 1 base and J by 1 base. The CDR3 loop spans 16 amino acids. Germline lookup yields CDR1 SGHTA and CDR2 FQGNSA. This CDR3 reads CASSLGGQGAQETQYF. DNA of the CDR3: TGTGCCAGCAGCTTAGGCGGACAGGGGGCCCAAGAGACCCAGTACTTC. Variable domain in full (rest from reference TRBV7-2 and TRBJ2-5): GAGVSQSPSNKVTEKGKDVELRCDPISGHTALYWYRQSLGQGLEFLIYFQGNSAPDKSGLPSDRFSAERTGGSVSTLTIQRTQQEDSAVYLCASSLGGQGAQETQYFGPGTRLLVL.

The chain employs TRBV12-3 or TRBV12-4 and TRBJ2-7; D is unresolved. The CDR3 contains 11 residues. Trimming pared 4 bases from V and 3 bases from J, leaving 4 bases between. The CDR3 is CASSSSYEQYF. The CDR3 DNA is TGTGCCAGCAGTTCGAGCTACGAGCAGTACTTC.

The rearrangement uses TRBV2 and TRBJ1-6; D uncertain. With 0 bases removed from V and 1 base from J, the gap between germline ends came to 7 bases. The germline V gene has CDR1 SNHLY and CDR2 FYNNEI. This CDR3 is 16 amino acids long. The CDR3 reads CASSEASGSYNSPLHF. The CDR3 DNA follows: TGTGCCAGCAGTGAAGCAAGCGGATCCTATAATTCACCCCTCCACTTT.

This clone has only one observation. The chain carries TRBV2 and TRBJ2-1, with D maybe TRBD2 (7 bases). Germline assignment: CDR1 SNHLY and CDR2 FYNNEI. The V end was cut by 4 bases, the J end by 2 bases, with 9 bases between. The CDR3 runs to 14 residues. The CDR3 spells CASSAGGPYNEQFF. In DNA form, the CDR3 reads TGTGCCAGCAGTGCGGGGGGCCCCTACAATGAGCAGTTCTTC.

This clone is a singleton in its sample. The V call is TRBV5-6, the J call TRBJ2-7, with 14 bases identical to TRBD2. This CDR3 is 15 amino acids long. From germline, CDR1 is SGHDT and CDR2 YYEEEE. Unmatched junction bases numbered 4, after V lost 5 bases and J lost 3 bases. DNA for the CDR3: TGTGCCAGCAGTTTGACTAGCGGGAGGGTCTACGAGCAGTACTTC. It is translated as CASSLTSGRVYEQYF.

Only one count was recorded for this clone. This rearrangement joins TRBV18 to TRBJ2-3; TRBD1 might be the D (5 bases). V gave up 2 bases and J gave up 0 bases, with 9 bases separating them. This CDR3 region has 15 residues. Germline V CDR1 and CDR2: KGHSH, LQKENI. The CDR3: CASSPRTTSTDTQYF. The CDR3 nucleotides read TGTGCCAGCTCACCAAGGACAACTAGCACAGATACGCAGTATTTT.

The V call is TRBV18, the J call TRBJ2-1, with TRBD2 matching 14 bases. The CDR3 totals 18 residues. Per the germline V gene, CDR1 is KGHSH and CDR2 is LQKENI. V gave up 3 bases and J gave up 2 bases; unmatched junction bases: 6. The DNA of the CDR3 is TGTGCCAGCTCACCCATAAGACTAGCGGGAGGGGCCTACAATGAGCAGTTCTTC. It codes for CASSPIRLAGGAYNEQFF.

The chain recombines TRBV5-1 with TRBJ2-7; 10 bases line up with TRBD1. CDR1 is SGHRS and CDR2 is YFSETQ in the germline V gene. This CDR3 region has 14 residues. V gave up 3 bases and J gave up 3 bases; unmatched junction bases: 3. CDR3 protein: CASSSRTGGYEQYF. CDR3 coding DNA: TGCGCCAGCAGCTCGCGGACAGGGGGCTACGAGCAGTACTTC.

J is TRBJ1-3 and V is TRBV19, with 8 bases matching TRBD1. V shed 0 bases, J shed 0 bases, and the junction held 7 bases outside the gene matches. Germline V gene sequence: CDR1 LNHDA, CDR2 SQIVND (reference sequence). The CDR3 totals 18 residues. The CDR3 sequence: CASSIDGDRTFSGNTIYF. The CDR3 DNA reads TGTGCCAGTAGTATAGATGGGGACAGGACATTCTCTGGAAACACCATATATTTT. Full variable domain (missing parts from reference TRBV19 and TRBJ1-3): DGGITQSPKYLFRKEGQNVTLSCEQNLNHDAMYWYRQDPGQGLRLIYYSQIVNDFQKGDIAEGYSVSREKKESFPLTVTSAQKNPTAFYLCASSIDGDRTFSGNTIYFGEGSWLTVV.

This chain joins TRBV27 and TRBJ2-2, with D perhaps matching TRBD2 (6 bases). The length of the CDR3 is 15 residues. The germline V gene encodes CDR1 MNHEY and CDR2 SMNVEV (reference sequence). Trimming stripped 5 bases from V and 4 bases from J, with 14 bases between. The DNA for the CDR3 is TGTGCCAGCAGTGCCGGGGACTTCCTCACCGGGGAGCTGTTTTTT. Protein: CASSAGDFLTGELFF.

DNA for the CDR3: TGCGCCAGCAGCTTGGGAGTAGGTTCCTACGAGCAGTACTTC. Protein: CASSLGVGSYEQYF. J is TRBJ2-7 and V is TRBV10-2; TRBD2 might be the D (5 bases). Trimming shortened V by 6 bases and J by 1 base, and 13 bases separated the two germline ends. Germline V lookup: CDR1 WSHSY, CDR2 SAAADI. The CDR3 is 14 amino acids.